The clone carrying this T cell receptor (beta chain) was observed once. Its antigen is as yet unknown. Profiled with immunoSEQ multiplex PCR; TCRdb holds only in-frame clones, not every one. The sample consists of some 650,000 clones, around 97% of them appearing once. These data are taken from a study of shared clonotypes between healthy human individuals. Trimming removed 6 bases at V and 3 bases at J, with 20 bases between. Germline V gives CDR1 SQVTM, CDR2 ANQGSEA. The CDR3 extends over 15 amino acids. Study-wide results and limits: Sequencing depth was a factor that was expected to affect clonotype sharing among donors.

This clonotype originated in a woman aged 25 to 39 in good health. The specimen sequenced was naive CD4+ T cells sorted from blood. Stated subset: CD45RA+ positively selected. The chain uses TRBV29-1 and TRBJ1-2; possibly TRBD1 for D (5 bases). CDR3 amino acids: CSVDLGRTLHYGYTF. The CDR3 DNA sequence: TGCAGCGTCGATTTGGGACGGACTCTGCACTATGGCTACACCTTC.